This section outlines one T cell receptor beta chain sequence together with its context. Antigen unknown. The PCR contained 60 Vbeta and 13 Jbeta primers. The method was immunoSEQ multiplex PCR; TCRdb's version includes in-frame clones alone and lacks a portion of them. The table shows tens of thousands of clones, with over 60% occurring only once. The CDR3 runs to 15 residues. Germline values: CDR1 MDHEN, CDR2 SYDVKM. Trimming took 6 bases from V and 0 from J, leaving 14 bases between them. At sampling all donors were nominally healthy, likely with unrecorded immune exposures. The entry originates in a study of cytomegalovirus exposure and HLA in healthy donors. The study, taken as a whole, reports: Of the V segments, some could not be distinguished, including TRBV6-2 and TRBV6-3, and were excluded. A later analysis, which compared TCR beta chains of equal frequency, found the HLA-associated ones more clonally expanded.

The chain employs TRBV28 and TRBJ1-2; weak D call: TRBD1 (5 bases). This clonotype originated in a man in his forties in good health and CMV-seronegative. The sample comprised PBMCs. The CDR3 coding sequence is TGTGCCAGCAGGGGGGGACTGGGAACTAACTATGGCTACACCTTC. As protein: CASRGGLGTNYGYTF.